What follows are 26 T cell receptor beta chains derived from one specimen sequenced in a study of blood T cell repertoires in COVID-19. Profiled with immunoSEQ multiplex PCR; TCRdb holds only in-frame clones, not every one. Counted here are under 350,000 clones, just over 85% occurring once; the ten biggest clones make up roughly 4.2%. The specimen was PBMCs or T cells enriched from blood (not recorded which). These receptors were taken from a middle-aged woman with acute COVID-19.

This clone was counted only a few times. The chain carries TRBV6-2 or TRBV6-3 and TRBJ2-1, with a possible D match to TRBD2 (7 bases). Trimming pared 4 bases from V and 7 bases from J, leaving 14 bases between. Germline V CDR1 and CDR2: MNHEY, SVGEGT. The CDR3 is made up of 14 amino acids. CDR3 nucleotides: TGTGCCAGCAGTTTACAGGGAGGGTTAAATGAGCAGTTCTTC. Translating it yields CASSLQGGLNEQFF.

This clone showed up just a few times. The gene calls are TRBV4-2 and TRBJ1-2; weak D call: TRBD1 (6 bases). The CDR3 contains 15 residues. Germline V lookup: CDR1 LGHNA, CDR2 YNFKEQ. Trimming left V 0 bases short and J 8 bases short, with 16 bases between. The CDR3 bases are TGTGCCAGCAGCCAAGATTTTGTGAGGACAGTAGGCTACACCTTC. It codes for CASSQDFVRTVGYTF.

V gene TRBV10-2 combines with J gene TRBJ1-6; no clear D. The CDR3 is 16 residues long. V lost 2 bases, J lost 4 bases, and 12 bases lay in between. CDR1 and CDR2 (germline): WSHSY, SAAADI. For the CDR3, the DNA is TGCGCCAGCAGTGAGACCACAGCTCCGTATAATTCACCCCTCCACTTT. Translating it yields CASSETTAPYNSPLHF.

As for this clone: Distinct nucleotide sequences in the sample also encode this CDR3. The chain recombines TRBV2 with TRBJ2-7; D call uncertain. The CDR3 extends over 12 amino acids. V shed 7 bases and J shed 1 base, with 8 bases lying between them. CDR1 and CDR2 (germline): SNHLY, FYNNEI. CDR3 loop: CASTAGSYEQYF. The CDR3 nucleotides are TGTGCCAGCACGGCCGGGTCCTACGAGCAGTACTTC.

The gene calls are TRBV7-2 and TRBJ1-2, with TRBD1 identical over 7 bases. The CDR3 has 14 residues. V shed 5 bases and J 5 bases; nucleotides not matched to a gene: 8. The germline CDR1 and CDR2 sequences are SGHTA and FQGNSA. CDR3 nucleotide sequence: TGTGCCAGCAGCCCCCCGGGACAGATATATGGCTACACCTTC. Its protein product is CASSPPGQIYGYTF.

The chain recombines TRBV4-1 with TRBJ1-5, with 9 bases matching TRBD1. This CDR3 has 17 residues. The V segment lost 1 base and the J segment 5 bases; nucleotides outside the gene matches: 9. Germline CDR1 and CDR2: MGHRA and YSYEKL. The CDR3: CASSQGENRGRDQPQHF. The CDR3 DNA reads TGCGCCAGCAGCCAAGGGGAGAACAGGGGGCGAGATCAGCCCCAGCATTTT.

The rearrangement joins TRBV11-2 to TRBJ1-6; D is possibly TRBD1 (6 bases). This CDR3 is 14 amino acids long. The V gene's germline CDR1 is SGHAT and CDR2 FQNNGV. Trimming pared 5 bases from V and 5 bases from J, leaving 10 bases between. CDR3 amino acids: CASSRGADNSPLHF. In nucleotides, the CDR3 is TGTGCCAGCAGCCGGGGGGCAGATAATTCACCCCTCCACTTT.

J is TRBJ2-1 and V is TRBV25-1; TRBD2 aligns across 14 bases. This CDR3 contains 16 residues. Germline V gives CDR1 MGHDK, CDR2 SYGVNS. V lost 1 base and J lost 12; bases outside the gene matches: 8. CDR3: CASSEWGLAGVGRQFF. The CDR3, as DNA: TGTGCCAGCAGTGAATGGGGACTAGCGGGAGTAGGAAGGCAGTTCTTC.

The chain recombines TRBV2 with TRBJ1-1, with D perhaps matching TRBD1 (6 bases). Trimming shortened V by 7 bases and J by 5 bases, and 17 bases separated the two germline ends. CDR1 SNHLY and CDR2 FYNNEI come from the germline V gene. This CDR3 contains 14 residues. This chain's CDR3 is CASKPGQSSTEAFF. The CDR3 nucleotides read TGTGCCAGCAAACCGGGACAATCGAGTACTGAAGCTTTCTTT.

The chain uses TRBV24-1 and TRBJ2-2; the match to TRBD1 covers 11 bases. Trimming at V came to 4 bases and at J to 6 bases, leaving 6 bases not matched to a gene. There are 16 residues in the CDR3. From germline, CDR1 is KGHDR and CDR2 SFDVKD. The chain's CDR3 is CATSDPGQGASGELFF. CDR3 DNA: TGTGCCACCAGTGACCCTGGACAGGGGGCCTCCGGGGAGCTGTTTTTT.

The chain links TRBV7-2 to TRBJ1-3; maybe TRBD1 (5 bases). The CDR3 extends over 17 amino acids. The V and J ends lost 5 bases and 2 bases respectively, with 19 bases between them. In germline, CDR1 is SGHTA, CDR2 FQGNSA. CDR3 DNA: TGTGCCAGCAGCCCTACTGCTCAGGGCCCGACTGGAAACACCATATATTTT. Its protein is CASSPTAQGPTGNTIYF.

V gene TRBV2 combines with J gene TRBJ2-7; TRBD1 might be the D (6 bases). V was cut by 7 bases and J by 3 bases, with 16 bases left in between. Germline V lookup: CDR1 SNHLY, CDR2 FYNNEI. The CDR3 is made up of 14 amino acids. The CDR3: CASTPDRKNYEQYF. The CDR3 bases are TGTGCCAGCACTCCGGACAGAAAGAACTACGAGCAGTACTTC.

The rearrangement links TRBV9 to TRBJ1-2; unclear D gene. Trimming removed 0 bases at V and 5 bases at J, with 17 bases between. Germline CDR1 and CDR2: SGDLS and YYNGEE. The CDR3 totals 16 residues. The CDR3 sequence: CASSVDPQLLEYGYTF. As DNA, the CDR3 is TGTGCCAGCAGCGTAGACCCACAGCTCCTCGAGTATGGCTACACCTTC.

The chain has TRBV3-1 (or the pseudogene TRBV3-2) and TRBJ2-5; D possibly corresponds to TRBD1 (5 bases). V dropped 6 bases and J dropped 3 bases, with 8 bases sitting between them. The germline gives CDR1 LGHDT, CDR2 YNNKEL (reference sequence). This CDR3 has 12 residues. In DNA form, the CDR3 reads TGTGCCAGCAGATGGGGCGAAGAGACCCAGTACTTC. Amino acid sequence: CASRWGEETQYF.

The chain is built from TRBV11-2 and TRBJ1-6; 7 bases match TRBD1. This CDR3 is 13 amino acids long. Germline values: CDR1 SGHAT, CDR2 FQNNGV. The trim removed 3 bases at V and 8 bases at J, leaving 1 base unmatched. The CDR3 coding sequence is TGTGCCAGCAGCTTTCAGGGGGATTCACCCCTCCACTTT. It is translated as CASSFQGDSPLHF.

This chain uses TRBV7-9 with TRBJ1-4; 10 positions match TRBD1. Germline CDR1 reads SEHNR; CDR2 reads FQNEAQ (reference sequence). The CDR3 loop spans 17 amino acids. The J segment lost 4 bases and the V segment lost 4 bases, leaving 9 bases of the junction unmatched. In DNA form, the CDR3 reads TGTGCCAGCAGCTCCCGAAGAGGACAGGGGGTTAATGAAAAACTGTTTTTT. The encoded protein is CASSSRRGQGVNEKLFF.

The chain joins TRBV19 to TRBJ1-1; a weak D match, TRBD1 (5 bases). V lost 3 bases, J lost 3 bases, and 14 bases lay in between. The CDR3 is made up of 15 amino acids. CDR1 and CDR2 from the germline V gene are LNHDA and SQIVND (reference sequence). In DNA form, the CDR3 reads TGTGCCAGTAGTATGGGTCCGGGGGAATACACTGAAGCTTTCTTT. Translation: CASSMGPGEYTEAFF.

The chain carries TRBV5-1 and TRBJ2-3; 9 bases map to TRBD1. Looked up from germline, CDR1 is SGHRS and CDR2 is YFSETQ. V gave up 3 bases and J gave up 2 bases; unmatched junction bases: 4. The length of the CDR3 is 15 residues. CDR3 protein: CASSSGTGFTDTQYF. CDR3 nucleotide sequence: TGCGCCAGCAGCTCCGGGACAGGGTTCACAGATACGCAGTATTTT.

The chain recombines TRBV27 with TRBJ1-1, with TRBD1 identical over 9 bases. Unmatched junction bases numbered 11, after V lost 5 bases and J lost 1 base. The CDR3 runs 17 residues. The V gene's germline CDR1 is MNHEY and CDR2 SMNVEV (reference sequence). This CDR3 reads CASSAGTGWVENTEAFF. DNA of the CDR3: TGTGCCAGCAGTGCCGGGACAGGGTGGGTGGAGAACACTGAAGCTTTCTTT.

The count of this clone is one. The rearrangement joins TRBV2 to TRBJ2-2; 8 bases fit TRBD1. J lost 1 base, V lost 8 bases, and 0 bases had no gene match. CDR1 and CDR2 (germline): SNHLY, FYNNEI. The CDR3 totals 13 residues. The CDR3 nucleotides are TGTGCCAGCGACAGGGGGAACACCGGGGAGCTGTTTTTT. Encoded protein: CASDRGNTGELFF.

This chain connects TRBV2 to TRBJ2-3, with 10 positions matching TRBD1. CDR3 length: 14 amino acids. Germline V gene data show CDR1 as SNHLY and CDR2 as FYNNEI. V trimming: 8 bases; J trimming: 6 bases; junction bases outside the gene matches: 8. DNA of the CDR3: TGTGCCAGCGCGTTCGGGACAGGGGCTGATACGCAGTATTTT. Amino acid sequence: CASAFGTGADTQYF.

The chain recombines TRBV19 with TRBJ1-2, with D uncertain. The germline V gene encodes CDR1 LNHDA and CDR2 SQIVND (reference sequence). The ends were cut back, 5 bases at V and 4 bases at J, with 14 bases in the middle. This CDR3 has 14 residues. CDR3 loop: CASSVGRLLYGYTF. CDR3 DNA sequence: TGTGCCAGTAGTGTTGGCAGGCTTCTCTATGGCTACACCTTC.

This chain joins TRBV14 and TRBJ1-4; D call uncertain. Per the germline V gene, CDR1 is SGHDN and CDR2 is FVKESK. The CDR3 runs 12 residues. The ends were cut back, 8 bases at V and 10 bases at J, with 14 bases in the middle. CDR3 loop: CASAVPYGKLFF. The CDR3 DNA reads TGTGCCAGCGCCGTGCCCTACGGAAAACTGTTTTTT.

The chain's CDR3 is CASSYQPGVGTEAFF. The CDR3 nucleotides read TGTGCCAGCAGTTACCAACCGGGGGTGGGCACTGAAGCTTTCTTT. The chain couples TRBV6-2 or TRBV6-3 to TRBJ1-1; tentative D call: TRBD1 (5 bases). This CDR3 has 15 amino acids. CDR1 MNHEY and CDR2 SVGEGT come from the germline V gene. V was trimmed by 2 bases and J by 4 bases, leaving 14 bases between them.

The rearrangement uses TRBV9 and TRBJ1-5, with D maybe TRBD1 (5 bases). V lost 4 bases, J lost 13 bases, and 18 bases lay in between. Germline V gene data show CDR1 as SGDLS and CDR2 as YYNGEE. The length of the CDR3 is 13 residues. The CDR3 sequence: CASSKEGRGTQHF. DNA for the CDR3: TGTGCCAGCAGCAAAGAAGGGAGAGGGACTCAGCATTTT.

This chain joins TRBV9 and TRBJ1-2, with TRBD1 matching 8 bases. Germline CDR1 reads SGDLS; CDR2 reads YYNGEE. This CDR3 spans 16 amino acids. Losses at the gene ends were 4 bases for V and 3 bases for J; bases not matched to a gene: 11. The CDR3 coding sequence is TGTGCCAGCAGCCCTCTAGGCAGGACAGGGCACTATGGCTACACCTTC. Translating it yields CASSPLGRTGHYGYTF.